The TCR beta chain under discussion was sequenced for a study of identical twins. Study-level points and caveats: Monozygotic twins shared more out-of-frame TCR alpha than recombination models predicted.

Template switching added a universal primer binding site, and final cDNA carried unique molecular identifiers. TCRdb used MiXCR to reprocess the 5' RACE reads, holding one entry per CDR3 protein. The profile shows around 480,000 distinct CDR3 sequences, approximately 14% of them singletons. A word on this clonotype: Its target is unknown.

The trim removed 5 bases at V and 9 bases at J, leaving 8 bases unmatched. The CDR3 sequence is 13 residues long. The V gene's germline CDR1 is MNHNS and CDR2 SASEGT. These same records also appear under a second study, on yellow fever vaccine responses in identical twins.

The sequence derives from a woman aged 18 to 35 in good health. Specimen: CD4+ T cells sorted from blood. This chain links TRBV6-1 with TRBJ2-7, with 9 positions matching TRBD1. The CDR3 region is CASSRGQGSRQYF. CDR3 coding DNA: TGTGCCAGCAGTCGGGGACAGGGATCTAGGCAGTACTTC.